These T cell receptor beta chains were read from a single sample in a study of T-cell memory formation after mild COVID-19. TCRdb reprocessed the 5' RACE reads with MiXCR, giving one entry per CDR3 protein. This table has 100,000 to 130,000 distinct CDR3 sequences, approximately 15% appearing once. Sequencing was performed on PBMCs or a T cell subset sorted from them (not recorded which). These receptors were taken from a man in his late teens or twenties who had mild COVID-19 (a few samples of this study predate the infection). Cell type and time point are not known. The CDR3 runs from the conserved cysteine through the conserved F or W. The D gene is left open where the match is weak. For some rows the clone size is stated as once, few or many, or as a class when expanded; others skip it.

cdr3_length clone_size d_call j_call v_call cdr3_nt cdr3_aa
15 few NA TRBJ1-1 TRBV9 TGTGCCAGCAGCGCCCGAGACAGGCTGAACACTGAAGCTTTCTTT CASSARDRLNTEAFF
13 few NA TRBJ2-7 TRBV12-3/TRBV12-4 TGTGCCAGCAGTTTAGCGGTGAGAGACGAGCAGTACTTC CASSLAVRDEQYF
15 NA NA TRBJ1-5 TRBV5-1 TGCGCCAGCAGCACGGGGGACCTGTGGAATCAGCCCCAGCATTTT CASSTGDLWNQPQHF
13 NA NA TRBJ2-3 TRBV9 TGTGCCAGCAACCGGGACAGCACAGATACGCAGTATTTT CASNRDSTDTQYF
15 few NA TRBJ1-2 TRBV4-2 TGTGCCAGCAGCCCCTTCGGGGGGGCCGAGGAGGGCTACACCTTC CASSPFGGAEEGYTF
12 once NA TRBJ2-7 TRBV19 TGTGCCAGTAGCGGAGACCTTTACGAGCAGTACTTC CASSGDLYEQYF
11 NA NA TRBJ1-2 TRBV4-1 TGCGCCAGCGGGGACACTTATGGCTACACCTTC CASGDTYGYTF
14 few TRBD1 TRBJ1-1 TRBV27 TGTGCCAGCAGTACGACAGGGTGGAACACTGAAGCTTTCTTT CASSTTGWNTEAFF
15 few NA TRBJ1-4 TRBV4-3 TGCGCCAGCAGCCAAGATGTAGCTTCTAATGAAAAACTGTTTTTT CASSQDVASNEKLFF
16 many NA TRBJ2-3 TRBV4-3 TGCGCCAGCAGCCAAGATCTCGGGGCGAGCACAGATACGCAGTATTTT CASSQDLGASTDTQYF
16 many NA TRBJ2-2 TRBV24-1 TGTGCCACCAGTGACTCCACATGGGAGTACACCGGGGAGCTGTTTTTT CATSDSTWEYTGELFF
15 many NA TRBJ2-5 TRBV7-6 TGTGCCAGCAGCCCCGCCTTAGGGCTCCGTCAGACCCAGTACTTC CASSPALGLRQTQYF
12 few NA TRBJ2-7 TRBV29-1 TGCAGCGTTGAGGTAACCCCCTACGAGCAGTACTTC CSVEVTPYEQYF
15 NA TRBD2 TRBJ2-2 TRBV7-3 TGTGCCAGCAGCTTATCGGGGGGATTCACCGGGGAGCTGTTTTTT CASSLSGGFTGELFF
16 NA NA TRBJ1-5 TRBV21-1 TGTGCCAGCAGCCCCCGGGGGACATTTCGGAATCAGCCCCAGCATTTT CASSPRGTFRNQPQHF
16 few NA TRBJ2-7 TRBV4-3 TGCGCCAGCAGCCTCCGGGCAGGAACTTTCTTCGACGAGCAGTACTTC CASSLRAGTFFDEQYF
12 few NA TRBJ1-1 TRBV6-1 TGTGCCAGCGGATCGACAGGCCTGCCGGCTTTCTTT CASGSTGLPAFF
13 NA TRBD1 TRBJ1-2 TRBV29-1 TGCAGCGTTGAGGACAGGGAGGACTATGGCTACACCTTC CSVEDREDYGYTF
16 few TRBD2 TRBJ2-2 TRBV9 TGTGCCAGCGGACCGACTAGCGGGGGGTCGGCCGGGGAGCTGTTTTTT CASGPTSGGSAGELFF
15 NA TRBD2 TRBJ2-1 TRBV9 TGTGCCAGCAGCACTAGCGGGGGGGCCGGGAATGAGCAGTTCTTC CASSTSGGAGNEQFF
17 NA TRBD1 TRBJ1-2 TRBV11-2 TGTGCCAGCAGCTTCCAAGAACCCTACAGGGGGGGTGATGGCTACACCTTC CASSFQEPYRGGDGYTF
14 few NA TRBJ1-4 TRBV4-1 TGCGCCAGCAGCGGGTTGCACGGAGGTGAAAAACTGTTTTTT CASSGLHGGEKLFF
15 NA TRBD1 TRBJ2-5 TRBV9 TGTGCCAGCAGCGTTTCCGGGACAGGGGGAGAGACCCAGTACTTC CASSVSGTGGETQYF
16 NA TRBD1 TRBJ1-5 TRBV28 TGTGCCAGCAGCTACGATTCCGGGACAGGGGGGTGGCCCCAGCATTTT CASSYDSGTGGWPQHF
15 few NA TRBJ2-5 TRBV15 TGTGCCACCAGCAGAGCCTCTTCCGTCCAAGAGACCCAGTACTTC CATSRASSVQETQYF
14 few NA TRBJ2-1 TRBV4-1 TGCGCCAGCAGCGTTAGGTTGGTACTCAATGAGCAGTTCTTC CASSVRLVLNEQFF
15 few TRBD1 TRBJ1-2 TRBV14 TGTGCCAGCAGCCAAGGGCCAGGGGGTTTCTATGGCTACACCTTC CASSQGPGGFYGYTF
14 few NA TRBJ2-5 TRBV18 TGTGCCAGCTCACCGCCAGGGTCGGGAGAGACCCAGTACTTC CASSPPGSGETQYF
16 NA TRBD2 TRBJ2-1 TRBV5-1 TGCGCCAGCAGCTGGGGACTAGCGGTTACCTACAATGAGCAGTTCTTC CASSWGLAVTYNEQFF
11 many NA TRBJ2-5 TRBV20-1 TGCAGTGGAGGGCTTGGGGAGACCCAGTACTTC CSGGLGETQYF
15 few TRBD2 TRBJ2-5 TRBV6-4 TGTGCCAGCAGTGAAGGCGGGGGGGAACAAGAGACCCAGTACTTC CASSEGGGEQETQYF
16 NA TRBD2 TRBJ2-3 TRBV6-2/TRBV6-3 TGTGCCAGCAAATCGACTAGCGGGTTTTCCACAGATACGCAGTATTTT CASKSTSGFSTDTQYF
16 NA TRBD1 TRBJ1-2 TRBV6-5 TGTGCCAGCAGTTACTCCACACAGGGGGCGGTCGATGGCTACACCTTC CASSYSTQGAVDGYTF
15 NA NA TRBJ2-1 TRBV9 TGTGCCAGCAGCACCCAAAGTGGGACCTACAATGAGCAGTTCTTC CASSTQSGTYNEQFF
16 NA TRBD1 TRBJ2-2 TRBV29-1 TGCAGCGTTGGTGTAGGGACAGGGGGCTTGACCGGGGAGCTGTTTTTT CSVGVGTGGLTGELFF
16 NA NA TRBJ1-2 TRBV9 TGTGCCAGCAGCGTATATCCTCAGGCAGGATCAAATGGCTACACCTTC CASSVYPQAGSNGYTF
16 NA TRBD1 TRBJ2-2 TRBV3-1 TGTGCCAGCAGCCCAACAGGGGTTTCAAACACCGGGGAGCTGTTTTTT CASSPTGVSNTGELFF
14 many NA TRBJ1-2 TRBV4-1 TGCGCCAGCAGCCTCCCTGGGATACACTATGGCTACACCTTC CASSLPGIHYGYTF
15 few NA TRBJ2-4 TRBV5-1 TGCGCCAGCACCCCTGAAGGGGAAGCCAAAAACATTCAGTACTTC CASTPEGEAKNIQYF
17 few NA TRBJ2-7 TRBV2 TGTGCCAGCAGTTCCGTAAGCGGACACCTTCCGTCCTACGAGCAGTACTTC CASSSVSGHLPSYEQYF
16 few TRBD2 TRBJ2-3 TRBV5-6 TGTGCCAGCGGGACTAGCGGGGGTGCTAGCACAGATACGCAGTATTTT CASGTSGGASTDTQYF
11 many NA TRBJ2-1 TRBV25-1 TGTGCCAGCAGTTGGGGGAATGAGCAGTTCTTC CASSWGNEQFF